What follows are 28 T cell receptor beta chains derived from one specimen sequenced in a study of post-analysis software for immune sequencing data. Findings of the study overall: Compared with controls, patients had more of five TRBV segments, including TRBV5-6, TRBV5-1 and TRBV20-1.

cDNA libraries of TCR beta carried unique molecular identifiers. TCRdb used MiXCR to reprocess the PCR reads, holding one entry per CDR3 protein. The sample records 450,000 to 650,000 distinct CDR3 sequences, around 40% being singletons. The antigens these receptors bind are not known. The sequenced sample was blood. These TCRs come from a girl aged 10-17 years with multiple sclerosis.

This clonotype was recorded once. The chain combines TRBV20-1 with TRBJ2-7, with 7 bases identical to TRBD1. J was trimmed by 2 bases and V by 4 bases; bases with no gene match: 5. The CDR3 has 13 residues. The germline V gene has CDR1 DFQATT and CDR2 SNEGSKA (reference sequence). As DNA, the CDR3 is TGCAGTGCTATCCCAGGGGGTACCTACGAGCAGTACTTC. The encoded protein is CSAIPGGTYEQYF.

This clonotype was detected a few times. The V call is TRBV12-3 or TRBV12-4, the J call TRBJ1-5; no firm D call. Trimming pared 2 bases from V and 7 bases from J, leaving 12 bases between. The CDR3 is made up of 14 amino acids. DNA of the CDR3: TGTGCCAGCAGTTTAATGGGCCGACGGCAGCCCCAGCATTTT. The encoded protein is CASSLMGRRQPQHF.

This clonotype was counted between two and nine times. The chain is built from TRBV20-1 and TRBJ2-1, with 7 positions matching TRBD2. The CDR3 has 14 residues. Germline V lookup: CDR1 DFQATT, CDR2 SNEGSKA (reference sequence). V was pared by 1 base and J by 1 base, with 1 base of the junction left unmatched. CDR3 nucleotide sequence: TGCAGTGCTAGAGGGGGGGGGTCCTACAATGAGCAGTTCTTC. Encoded protein: CSARGGGSYNEQFF.

The chain uses TRBV12-3 or TRBV12-4 and TRBJ2-1, with TRBD2 identical over 9 bases. The trim removed 7 bases at V and 5 bases at J, leaving 6 bases unmatched. The CDR3 consists of 14 residues. The CDR3 coding sequence is TGTGCCAGCACCCGACTAGCGGCTAACAATGAGCAGTTCTTC. Translation gives CASTRLAANNEQFF.

This clonotype was seen many times. This sequence joins TRBV6-5 and TRBJ2-1, with 9 positions matching TRBD2. The CDR3 is 14 residues long. Germline V gene data show CDR1 as MNHEY and CDR2 as SVGAGI. J lost 6 bases, V lost 7 bases, and 7 bases had no gene match. The CDR3 spells CASTTGRGGNEQFF. The CDR3, as DNA: TGTGCCAGCACCACCGGGCGGGGGGGCAATGAGCAGTTCTTC.

This chain uses TRBV7-2 with TRBJ2-7; TRBD2 is a possible D gene (6 bases). This CDR3 comprises 15 residues. Germline lookup yields CDR1 SGHTA and CDR2 FQGNSA. The V and J ends lost 5 bases and 3 bases respectively, with 17 bases between them. DNA for the CDR3: TGTGCCAGCAGCGCCGTTCGGGGGAAGGGCTACGAGCAGTACTTC. Translated: CASSAVRGKGYEQYF.

A single count supports this clonotype. The rearrangement links TRBV6-5 to TRBJ2-7; D is unresolved. This CDR3 contains 17 residues. Germline-derived CDR1 and CDR2 are MNHEY and SVGAGI. The V gene lost 2 bases and the J gene lost 2 bases, with 19 bases spanning the gap. CDR3 nucleotides: TGTGCCAGCAGTTACCTGTTTGGAGACAATGCAGCCTACGAGCAGTACTTC. This gives the protein CASSYLFGDNAAYEQYF.

The V gene is TRBV10-3, the J gene TRBJ2-7; 7 bases map to TRBD1. CDR3 length: 14 residues. V was pared by 7 bases and J by 6 bases, with 12 bases of the junction left unmatched. Germline assignment: CDR1 ENHRY and CDR2 SYGVKD. This chain's CDR3 is CAIIPQQGSGEQYF. For the CDR3, the DNA is TGTGCCATCATCCCGCAACAGGGGTCTGGCGAGCAGTACTTC.

The V gene is TRBV6-1, the J gene TRBJ2-5; TRBD1 matches 8 bases. The CDR3 consists of 16 residues. Germline trimming cut 5 bases from V and 5 bases from J; bases unmatched to any gene: 13. Germline V lookup: CDR1 MNHNS, CDR2 SASEGT. The CDR3 spells CASSLYRGAGAETQYF. CDR3 in DNA: TGTGCCAGCAGTCTTTACAGGGGGGCCGGGGCCGAGACCCAGTACTTC.

V gene TRBV7-2 combines with J gene TRBJ2-1; weak D call: TRBD2 (6 bases). The CDR3 extends over 13 amino acids. V lost 6 bases and J 5 bases, leaving 11 bases between the germline ends. In germline, CDR1 is SGHTA, CDR2 FQGNSA. The CDR3 DNA is TGTGCCAGCAGTTCTAGCGTAGACAATGAGCAGTTCTTC. It specifies CASSSSVDNEQFF. Based on the CDR3 plus reference TRBV7-2 and TRBJ2-1, the full variable domain is GAGVSQSPSNKVTEKGKDVELRCDPISGHTALYWYRQSLGQGLEFLIYFQGNSAPDKSGLPSDRFSAERTGGSVSTLTIQRTQQEDSAVYLCASSSSVDNEQFFGPGTRLTVL.

Comment on this clonotype: Germline is not matched at one junction end, which may reflect a read error. V usage is TRBV20-1 and J usage is TRBJ2-1; 7 bases match TRBD2. CDR1 and CDR2 (germline): DFQATT, SNEGSKA (reference sequence). The CDR3 sequence is 15 residues long. The CDR3 region has the DNA TGCAGTGCGAGCCCTCTAGCGGATCACTACGATGAGCAGTTCTTC. It codes for CSASPLADHYDEQFF.

The chain recombines TRBV5-6 with TRBJ1-6; D is perhaps TRBD1 (5 bases). With 4 bases removed from V and 11 bases from J, the gap between germline ends came to 16 bases. The CDR3 consists of 14 residues. CDR1 is SGHDT, CDR2 YYEEEE, per germline. The CDR3 DNA sequence: TGTGCCAGCAGCCGCCGGGACCTTATCACACCCCTCCACTTT. Translating it yields CASSRRDLITPLHF.

J is TRBJ2-5 and V is TRBV28, with 12 bases identical to TRBD2. The CDR3 runs 14 residues. Per germline, CDR1 MDHEN and CDR2 SYDVKM. The ends lost 6 bases at V and 8 bases at J; junction bases unmatched: 7. CDR3 loop: CASSPSGRAVTQYF. CDR3 nucleotides: TGTGCCAGCAGCCCTAGCGGGAGGGCCGTAACCCAGTACTTC.

The chain combines TRBV5-1 with TRBJ1-4, with D perhaps matching TRBD1 (6 bases). This CDR3 has 12 amino acids. V was shortened by 0 bases and J by 10 bases, with 7 bases between the two germline ends. Per the germline V gene, CDR1 is SGHRS and CDR2 is YFSETQ. CDR3 sequence reads: CASSLEGGKLFF. In DNA form, the CDR3 reads TGCGCCAGCAGCTTGGAGGGGGGAAAACTGTTTTTT.

The CDR3 nucleotides read TGTGCCACCAACCCTAGTAGCGGGAGAAGGACAGATACGCAGTATTTT. Amino acid sequence: CATNPSSGRRTDTQYF. The chain recombines TRBV24-1 with TRBJ2-3; 9 positions match TRBD2. V trimming: 8 bases; J trimming: 3 bases; junction bases outside the gene matches: 11. This CDR3 is built from 16 residues. The germline V gene encodes CDR1 KGHDR and CDR2 SFDVKD.

This chain links TRBV7-2 with TRBJ2-1; D remains unclear. Trimming took 6 bases from V and 7 from J, leaving 13 bases between them. CDR1 and CDR2 from the germline V gene are SGHTA and FQGNSA. The CDR3 runs 13 residues. The CDR3 DNA reads TGTGCCAGCAGTACCCCCCAGATTAATGAGCAGTTCTTC. It is translated as CASSTPQINEQFF. Variable domain in full (rest from reference TRBV7-2 and TRBJ2-1): GAGVSQSPSNKVTEKGKDVELRCDPISGHTALYWYRQSLGQGLEFLIYFQGNSAPDKSGLPSDRFSAERTGGSVSTLTIQRTQQEDSAVYLCASSTPQINEQFFGPGTRLTVL.

The V gene is TRBV20-1, the J gene TRBJ1-1, with TRBD1 identical over 7 bases. From germline, CDR1 is DFQATT and CDR2 SNEGSKA (reference sequence). CDR3 length: 14 amino acids. V trimming: 1 base; J trimming: 7 bases; junction bases outside the gene matches: 9. CDR3 protein: CSARAPNRGHEAFF. In DNA form, the CDR3 reads TGCAGTGCTAGAGCCCCGAACAGGGGACATGAAGCTTTCTTT.

This clonotype was seen more than once but under ten times. A much larger clone lies a single base off, so this may be a read error. This sequence joins TRBV6-4 and TRBJ2-2; D remains ambiguous. The CDR3 length is 13 residues. V gave up 0 bases and J gave up 4 bases, with 3 bases separating them. Germline V gene sequence: CDR1 MRHNA, CDR2 SNTAGT. The CDR3 here is CASSDSTTGELFF. The CDR3, as DNA: TGTGCCAGCAGTGACTCGACCACCGGGGAGCTGTTTTTT.

The chain carries TRBV7-2 and TRBJ2-2, with 9 bases identical to TRBD2. Trimming removed 3 bases from V and 4 bases from J; junction bases left unmatched: 12. CDR3 length: 18 residues. Germline V gene lookup returns CDR1 SGHTA and CDR2 FQGNSA. CDR3 nucleotide sequence: TGTGCCAGCAGCTTGAGCTCCAGCGGGGGGTTAAGCACCGGGGAGCTGTTTTTT. It codes for CASSLSSSGGLSTGELFF.

This rearrangement joins TRBV12-3 or TRBV12-4 to TRBJ2-7; D not resolved. V was shortened by 5 bases and J by 4 bases, with 15 bases between the two germline ends. The CDR3 totals 14 residues. Here the CDR3 DNA reads TGTGCCAGCAGTGCCTCGGAGCAGCGATACGAGCAGTACTTC. It translates to CASSASEQRYEQYF.

This clonotype occurred a few times. CDR3 amino acids: CASSLFSGLSSYEQYF. The CDR3 nucleotides read TGCGCCAGCAGCTTGTTTAGCGGATTGAGCTCCTACGAGCAGTACTTC. The V gene is TRBV5-1, the J gene TRBJ2-7; D is perhaps TRBD2 (6 bases). Trimming stripped 1 base from V and 0 bases from J, with 14 bases between. This CDR3 region has 16 residues. Germline V gene data show CDR1 as SGHRS and CDR2 as YFSETQ. Filled out from reference TRBV5-1 and TRBJ2-7, the complete variable domain reads KAGVTQTPRYLIKTRGQQVTLSCSPISGHRSVSWYQQTPGQGLQFLFEYFSETQRNKGNFPGRFSGRQFSNSRSEMNVSTLELGDSALYLCASSLFSGLSSYEQYFGPGTRLTVT.

V usage is TRBV25-1 and J usage is TRBJ2-5; 11 bases are a match to TRBD2. Trimming removed 6 bases from V and 0 bases from J; junction bases left unmatched: 6. This CDR3 comprises 16 residues. Germline-derived CDR1 and CDR2 are MGHDK and SYGVNS. CDR3 nucleotides: TGTGCCAGCAGCGGAGGGACTAGCGGTAACCAAGAGACCCAGTACTTC. Translated, it gives CASSGGTSGNQETQYF.

V is TRBV28 and J is TRBJ2-3; tentatively, D is TRBD2 (7 bases). CDR1 MDHEN and CDR2 SYDVKM come from the germline V gene. Trimming cost V 5 bases and J 3 bases, with 15 bases left between them. The CDR3 is made up of 15 amino acids. CDR3 sequence (DNA): TGTGCCAGCAGTGCCCAACAGGGAGGGACAGATACGCAGTATTTT. This translates into CASSAQQGGTDTQYF.

V usage is TRBV6-5 and J usage is TRBJ1-1, with TRBD1 as a possible D gene (5 bases). Germline loops: CDR1 MNHEY, CDR2 SVGAGI. The CDR3 contains 15 residues. Trimming pared 2 bases from V and 0 bases from J, leaving 10 bases between. DNA for the CDR3: TGTGCCAGCAGTTACGACGACAGCCTGAACACTGAAGCTTTCTTT. It is translated as CASSYDDSLNTEAFF.

This clonotype was found a few times. The gene calls are TRBV15 and TRBJ2-5, with D possibly TRBD2 on 7 matching bases. V lost 1 base, J lost 5 bases, and 17 bases lay in between. This CDR3 comprises 16 residues. Germline CDR1 reads LNHNV; CDR2 reads YYDKDF (reference sequence). The chain's CDR3 is CATSRVPGGGRETQYF. In DNA, the CDR3 is TGTGCCACCAGCAGAGTCCCGGGCGGGGGCAGGGAGACCCAGTACTTC.

This clonotype was observed a few times. The chain employs TRBV20-1 and TRBJ2-1; possibly TRBD1 for D (6 bases). Germline values: CDR1 DFQATT, CDR2 SNEGSKA (reference sequence). The CDR3 has 15 residues. V was clipped by 3 bases and J by 2 bases, with 14 bases between them. The CDR3 region is CSASSAGAPYNEQFF. CDR3 nucleotide sequence: TGCAGTGCTAGCTCGGCAGGGGCCCCCTACAATGAGCAGTTCTTC.

The gene calls are TRBV18 and TRBJ1-6; D is uncertain. The CDR3 spans 14 residues. Trimming stripped 0 bases from V and 7 bases from J, with 7 bases between. Germline loops: CDR1 KGHSH, CDR2 LQKENI. In DNA form, the CDR3 reads TGTGCCAGCTCACCACCGTTGGAAAATTCACCCCTCCACTTT. This gives the protein CASSPPLENSPLHF.

The chain recombines TRBV4-1 with TRBJ2-4; D is unclear. The better agreement between TRBJ2-7 and the DNA end casts doubt on the J call. From germline, CDR1 is MGHRA and CDR2 YSYEKL. The length of the CDR3 is 16 residues. CDR3 protein: CASSQVAAGWAYEQYF. DNA of the CDR3: TGCGCCAGCAGCCAAGTTGCGGCAGGATGGGCCTACGAGCAGTACTTC.